One and the same sample provided the 15 T cell receptor beta chains below, sequenced in a study of PD-1 blockade in classical Hodgkin lymphoma. Data came from immunoSEQ multiplex PCR; TCRdb stores just in-frame clones and leaves some out. The repertoire holds over 15,000 clones, with around 85% as singletons. Each and every patient relapsed after autologous stem cell transplantation, and patients got differing brentuximab vedotin exposure. The specimen comprised peripheral blood mononuclear cells (PBMCs), sampled at baseline. The receptors here all came from a human donor with classical Hodgkin lymphoma.

This clone has just a few counts. The chain recombines TRBV6-6 with TRBJ2-1; 11 bases are shared with TRBD2. The CDR3 extends over 14 amino acids. The germline V gene encodes CDR1 MNHNY and CDR2 SVGAGI (reference sequence). V shed 2 bases and J 6 bases; nucleotides not matched to a gene: 0. As DNA, the CDR3 is TGTGCCAGCAGTTACGGGACTAGCGGCAATGAGCAGTTCTTC. Its protein is CASSYGTSGNEQFF.

The chain uses TRBV28 and TRBJ2-7; D tentatively fits TRBD1 or TRBD2 (5 bases each). V lost 6 bases, J lost 6 bases, and 15 bases lay in between. Per germline, CDR1 MDHEN and CDR2 SYDVKM. The CDR3 totals 13 residues. The CDR3 spells CASSSGPLREQYF. CDR3 DNA: TGTGCCAGCAGCTCGGGACCTCTTCGCGAGCAGTACTTC.

The rearrangement links TRBV2 to TRBJ1-1; 7 nucleotides line up with TRBD1. In germline, CDR1 is SNHLY, CDR2 FYNNEI. V gave up 5 bases and J gave up 0 bases; unmatched junction bases: 3. This CDR3 comprises 14 residues. CDR3 protein: CASSQQGMNTEAFF. The CDR3 region has the DNA TGTGCCAGCAGTCAACAGGGGATGAACACTGAAGCTTTCTTT.

A single count supports this clone. J is TRBJ2-7 and V is TRBV9, with a weak D call TRBD1 (6 bases). The CDR3 spans 14 residues. Trimming shortened V by 2 bases and J by 2 bases, and 11 bases separated the two germline ends. Germline lookup yields CDR1 SGDLS and CDR2 YYNGEE. The CDR3 bases are TGTGCCAGCAGCGTCGGTCACAGGGCCTACGAGCAGTACTTC. Translating it yields CASSVGHRAYEQYF. The complete variable domain, with remaining parts taken from reference TRBV9 and TRBJ2-7, reads DSGVTQTPKHLITATGQRVTLRCSPRSGDLSVYWYQQSLDQGLQFLIQYYNGEERAKGNILERFSAQQFPDLHSELNLSSLELGDSALYFCASSVGHRAYEQYFGPGTRLTVT.

This chain uses TRBV4-1 with TRBJ1-4; D gene uncertain. CDR3 length: 13 amino acids. CDR1 MGHRA and CDR2 YSYEKL come from the germline V gene. Trimming shortened V by 1 base and J by 8 bases, and 8 bases separated the two germline ends. CDR3 sequence reads: CASSQVKREKLFF. DNA for the CDR3: TGCGCCAGCAGCCAAGTTAAGAGAGAAAAACTGTTTTTT.

The J gene is TRBJ1-5, the V gene TRBV6-1, with D unresolved. Germline CDR1 and CDR2: MNHNS and SASEGT. V was shortened by 4 bases and J by 2 bases, with 3 bases between the two germline ends. This CDR3 region has 12 residues. CDR3 amino acids: CASSGGNQPQHF. The CDR3 DNA is TGTGCCAGCAGTGGGGGCAATCAGCCCCAGCATTTT.

The V gene is TRBV28, the J gene TRBJ1-2, with 8 bases lining up with TRBD1. Looked up from germline, CDR1 is MDHEN and CDR2 is SYDVKM. Trimming at V came to 5 bases and at J to 8 bases, leaving 4 bases not matched to a gene. This CDR3 is built from 12 residues. The CDR3 here is CASSQGARGYTF. The CDR3 nucleotides read TGTGCCAGCAGTCAGGGGGCGAGGGGCTACACCTTC.

V usage is TRBV4-1 and J usage is TRBJ2-3; 10 bases are a match to TRBD2. This CDR3 comprises 14 residues. From germline, CDR1 is MGHRA and CDR2 YSYEKL. V shed 4 bases, J shed 5 bases, and the junction held 3 bases outside the gene matches. CDR3 nucleotide sequence: TGCGCCAGCAGCCCGGGACTAGCGTTAGATACGCAGTATTTT. As protein: CASSPGLALDTQYF.

CDR3 bases: TGTGCCAAGGAGGAATCTGGGGCCAACGTCCTGACTTTC. Protein sequence: CAKEESGANVLTF. The chain employs TRBV7-3 and TRBJ2-6, with D maybe TRBD2 (5 bases). Per germline, CDR1 SGHTA and CDR2 FQGTGA. With 10 bases removed from V and 1 base from J, the gap between germline ends came to 8 bases. The CDR3 runs 13 residues.

The rearrangement joins TRBV9 to TRBJ2-7, with TRBD1 matching over 7 bases. The CDR3 covers 16 residues. CDR1 and CDR2 from the germline V gene are SGDLS and YYNGEE. V lost 0 bases, J lost 2 bases, and 8 bases stayed unmatched. The CDR3 DNA reads as TGTGCCAGCAGCGTAGTCGACAGGGTGGTTCCCTACGAGCAGTACTTC. Translation: CASSVVDRVVPYEQYF.

The V and J genes are TRBV4-3 and TRBJ2-1, with a weak D call TRBD1 (5 bases). V lost 0 bases and J lost 10, with 10 bases in between. Germline lookup yields CDR1 LGHNA and CDR2 YSLEER. The CDR3 contains 13 residues. The CDR3 spells CASSQDGATEQFF. The CDR3 DNA follows: TGCGCCAGCAGCCAAGATGGGGCGACCGAGCAGTTCTTC.

The chain recombines TRBV21-1 with TRBJ1-4. TRBV21-1 is labeled a pseudogene. There are 16 residues in the CDR3. The CDR3 nucleotides read TGTGCCAGCAGCAAACCCCCGGGGGGTCGGCATGAAAAACTGTTTTTT. Translated, it gives CASSKPPGGRHEKLFF.

This chain joins TRBV6-1 and TRBJ2-7; 8 bases match TRBD2. Germline V gives CDR1 MNHNS, CDR2 SASEGT. Germline trimming cut 4 bases from V and 1 base from J; bases unmatched to any gene: 9. This CDR3 is 16 amino acids long. CDR3 protein: CASSVTLAGGSYEQYF. The DNA of the CDR3 is TGTGCCAGCAGTGTTACACTGGCGGGGGGTTCCTACGAGCAGTACTTC.

Only one count was recorded for this clone. The chain links TRBV6-6 to TRBJ2-5; TRBD2 is a possible D gene (6 bases). The CDR3 is made up of 13 amino acids. The V gene's germline CDR1 is MNHNY and CDR2 SVGAGI (reference sequence). V lost 1 base and J 5 bases, leaving 8 bases between the germline ends. In DNA, the CDR3 is TGTGCCAGCAGTTACTTAGGGAGGGAGACCCAGTACTTC. This sequence encodes CASSYLGRETQYF.

V gene TRBV19 combines with J gene TRBJ1-2, with D maybe TRBD1 (5 bases). CDR3 length: 12 residues. Germline V CDR1 and CDR2: LNHDA, SQIVND (reference sequence). The DNA of the CDR3 is TGTGCGGTGGGGGGGGTAGGCTATGGCTACACCTTC. Translated: CAVGGVGYGYTF.